The rows below give T cell receptor beta chains drawn from one sample of a study of identical twins. TCRdb independently ran MiXCR on the 5' RACE reads; one entry per CDR3 protein. Of 500,000 or so distinct CDR3 sequences in the sample, roughly 13% were seen once. The sample was also reused in another study, on yellow fever vaccine responses in identical twins.

Source material: CD4+ T cells sorted from blood. The receptors stem from a woman between 18 and 29 years old in good health. The CDR3 runs from the conserved cysteine through the conserved F or W.

v_call cdr3_aa
TRBV11-2 CASSLLRGGDRSEQYF
TRBV10-3 CAIRQGSYTGELFF
TRBV4-3 CASSQDLQKGGVGSEAFF
TRBV28 CASSFRRGGLGTQYF
TRBV11-3 CASSLGASDNEQFF
TRBV28 CASYGTLPYNEQFF
TRBV14 CASSQQGGFDEQFF
TRBV5-1 CASSLYSSGNTGELFF
TRBV6-5 CASSYKTGKRYEQYF
TRBV12-3/TRBV12-4 CASNTLAGGIHEQYF
TRBV6-2/TRBV6-3 CASSYSGSLTDTQYF
TRBV18 CASSPVSQYTDTQYF
TRBV5-1 CASSLGITLRTDTQYF
TRBV5-1 CASSLAYGGISYEQYF
TRBV10-2 CARGSLAGDNEQFF
TRBV6-1 CASRPTGASTDTQYF
TRBV3-1 CASSPGGDLPPYF
TRBV5-1 CASSQRGNQETQYF
TRBV9 CASSETGTLYNEQFF
TRBV20-1 CSATLNGAQYF
TRBV30 CAGAGAAEQYF
TRBV3-1 CASSLRGIPELFF
TRBV11-3 CASSRDLSYTGELFF
TRBV5-1 CASSLYPGGERTGELFF
TRBV10-2 CARRKPGGWETQYF
TRBV3-1 CASSQGQNNSPLHF
TRBV5-1 CASSPEDRTYNSPLHF
TRBV12-3/TRBV12-4 CASRNTGVSGNTIYF
TRBV5-5 CASSFLRGDPDTQYF
TRBV5-6 CASSLIVPSGKGYTF
TRBV6-1 CASSVAGGSDTQYF
TRBV5-8 CASSWIRDRGLKDTQYF
TRBV5-1 CASSLAGQAGNEQFF
TRBV12-3/TRBV12-4 CASSVLGSYTF
TRBV20-1 CSARGVAGFTDTQYF
TRBV25-1 CASSEFPLGGGHNEQFF
TRBV29-1 CSGPEGENTGELFF
TRBV18 CASSPVGAGGSSYEQYF
TRBV2 CASRDSSIGTNYGYTF
TRBV7-9 CASSTRQGADTQYF
TRBV7-2 CASSLGLAGSSYEQYF
TRBV6-1 CASSERVDEQFF
TRBV4-2 CASSHGDRDSYEQYF
TRBV24-1 CATSDPPRPGQGAGELFF
TRBV20-1 CSARDPGEYEQYF
TRBV11-1 CASSLALAGGYEQYF